This TCR beta chain originates from a study of T cell responses to AZD1222 COVID-19 vaccine. Study details: Second doses were pooled across both intervals (about 4 or about 12 weeks).

Study-wide results and caveats: Vaccination with two AZD1222 doses was followed by a rise in Spike-specific TCR breadth and depth. Nearly half of spike-specific TCRs reportedly target variant regions that are unmutated in the B.1.351 and B.1.1.7 variants.

Generated by immunoSEQ multiplex PCR, the TCRdb table keeps only in-frame clones and is missing some. This table holds around 110,000 clones, about 90% found once. V was trimmed by 7 bases and J by 0 bases, leaving 10 bases between them. The CDR3 length is 15 residues. CDR1 and CDR2 from the germline V gene are LNHDA and SQIVND (reference sequence). As regards this clone: The antigen is undetermined.

The genes are TRBV19 and TRBJ2-6; D may be TRBD2 (5 bases). This sample comprised peripheral blood, obtained on day 0 of AZD1222 vaccination. The sequence was collected from an adult in good health. CDR3 residues: CASTGIVSGANVLTF. The CDR3 region has the DNA TGTGCCAGTACCGGGATTGTCTCTGGGGCCAACGTCCTGACTTTC. The variable domain in full, with the rest retrieved from reference TRBV19 and TRBJ2-6, is DGGITQSPKYLFRKEGQNVTLSCEQNLNHDAMYWYRQDPGQGLRLIYYSQIVNDFQKGDIAEGYSVSREKKESFPLTVTSAQKNPTAFYLCASTGIVSGANVLTFGAGSRLTVL.